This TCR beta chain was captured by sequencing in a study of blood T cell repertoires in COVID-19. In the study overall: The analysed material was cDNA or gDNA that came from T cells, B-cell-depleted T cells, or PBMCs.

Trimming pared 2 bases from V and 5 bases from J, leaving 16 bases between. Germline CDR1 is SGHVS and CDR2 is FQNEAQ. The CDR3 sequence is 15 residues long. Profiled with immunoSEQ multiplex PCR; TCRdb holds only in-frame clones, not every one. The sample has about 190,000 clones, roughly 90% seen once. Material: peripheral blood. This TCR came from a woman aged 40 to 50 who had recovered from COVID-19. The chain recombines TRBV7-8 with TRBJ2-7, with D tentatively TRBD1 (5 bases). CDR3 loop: CASSLWQGPSHEQYF. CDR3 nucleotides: TGTGCCAGCAGCTTATGGCAGGGTCCCTCACACGAGCAGTACTTC.